The sequence of this T cell receptor beta chain was determined in a study of blood T cells in healthy people across ages. Next came a second PCR, run for roughly 6 to 11 cycles, which used a sample-barcoded 5' primer along with a J-beta primer mix. The template-switch adaptor, which had 12 random nucleotides, put a tag on each cDNA molecule. TCRdb independently ran MiXCR on the 5' RACE reads; one entry per CDR3 protein. The table includes some 1.4 million distinct CDR3 sequences, 35% to 45% detected once. The CDR3 is 15 residues long. CDR1 and CDR2 (germline): DFQATT, SNEGSKA (reference sequence). V lost 6 bases to trimming and J lost 2 bases; unmatched junction nucleotides: 9.

The chain carries TRBV20-1 and TRBJ2-3; 9 positions match TRBD1. The source of this sequence is a woman aged 18-29 years in good health. What was sequenced was blood. The CDR3, as DNA: TGCAGTGCCGTGAACAGGGGGCAGGTCACAGATACGCAGTATTTT. This codes for CSAVNRGQVTDTQYF.